The 2 T cell receptor beta chains below were found in one sample sequenced in a study of T cell responses to AZD1222 COVID-19 vaccine. Assay used: immunoSEQ multiplex PCR; TCRdb lists only in-frame clones, some missing. This table holds over 150,000 clones, about 86% found once. This specimen was peripheral blood, taken 28 days after the second AZD1222 dose. The receptors were sampled from an adult who received the AZD1222 COVID-19 vaccine.

The V call is TRBV29-1, the J call TRBJ2-1, with D tentatively TRBD2 (5 bases). CDR3 size: 14 residues. Trimming removed 1 base at V and 4 bases at J, with 11 bases between. CDR1 SQVTM and CDR2 ANQGSEA come from the germline V gene. The CDR3 here is CSVEGTGFYNEQFF. CDR3 nucleotide sequence: TGCAGCGTTGAAGGGACTGGATTTTACAATGAGCAGTTCTTC.

This chain joins TRBV3-1 (or the pseudogene TRBV3-2) and TRBJ1-5; the D gene is possibly TRBD1 (5 bases). Trimming removed 0 bases from V and 6 bases from J, with 6 bases in between. The CDR3 extends over 13 amino acids. Germline V CDR1 and CDR2: LGHDT, YNNKEL (reference sequence). The CDR3 bases are TGTGCCAGCAGCCAAGAAAGGGGTCAGCCCCAGCATTTT. Translation gives CASSQERGQPQHF.